This TCR beta chain stems from a study of T-cell reconstitution after alpha-beta-depleted transplantation in children (TCRdb year 2016). Regarding the study in general: Using TCR repertoire profiling, the study quantitatively followed how T-cell immune reconstitution unfolded in children after TCRalphabeta/CD19-depleted allogeneic hematopoietic cell transplantation.

At least ten counts were recorded for this clonotype. There is no known antigen for this receptor. Base qualities are not provided; no much larger clone lies one nucleotide away. Findings and caveats that apply to the study as a whole: The apparently early recovery of alphabetaT-cell counts about two months after transplant reportedly depended on only several hundred rapidly expanded clones that came from non-depleted graft cells. In some patients, high TCRbeta diversity at day 60 was attributed to recipient T cells and intrathymic progenitors that had survived conditioning. Hyperexpanded clone frequencies declined over subsequent months; after one year, T-cell counts and TCRbeta diversity were mostly attributed to newly produced T cells.

The library came from PCR. The data were produced on an Illumina HiSeq 2500. TCR library preparation used molecular barcoding, with unique molecular identifiers applied to normalize quantification of the TCRbeta repertoire. Starting from the raw public reads, TCRdb applied fastp trimming at Q25, assembled clones with MiXCR and retained in-frame beta chains. Every distinct CDR3 protein forms one entry, paired with its most common genes and DNA. The sample table lists about 300,000 distinct CDR3 sequences, just over 7.5% of them with a count of one. The ten largest clones capture around 10% of the sample. Measured from the cysteine to the phenylalanine, the CDR3 is 15 residues long. Solely the CDR3 DNA is kept, with 45 bases framed from the first base. Per the germline V gene, SGHRS is the CDR1 and YFSETQ is the CDR2. The germline ends are 14 bases apart after V is trimmed by 0 bases and J by 7 bases.

The treatment or condition label corresponds to: allogeneic hematopoietic cell transplantation with graft depleted of TCRalphabeta T cells and CD19 B cells. The transplant recipients were children given TCRalphabeta/CD19-depleted allogeneic hematopoietic cell grafts. Recombination connected TRBV5-1 to TRBJ2-1; a weak D assignment points to TRBD1 (5 bases agree). This sequence originates from a female patient between 2 and 10 years old who had a stem cell transplant for Fanconi anemia, so the T cells may come from the graft donor. The sample here was peripheral blood, taken 360 days after TCRalphabeta/CD19-depleted stem cell transplant. The CDR3 region has the sequence CASSLVRNYRNEQFF. The DNA reads TGCGCCAGCAGCTTGGTGCGTAATTACAGGAATGAGCAGTTCTTC.